These T cell receptor beta chains were read from a single sample in a study of human T cells and chemical hapten exposure. TCRdb ran MiXCR on the RACE reads and lists one entry per CDR3 protein. The profile shows roughly 180,000 distinct CDR3 sequences, around 20% of them singletons. The sequencing used whole blood, collected in connection with sensitization to the hapten diphenylcyclopropenone (DPC). The receptors here all came from a woman between 50 and 59 years old with alopecia areata. Some clones in this sample may be carry-over from other donors' samples. CDR3s include the opening cysteine and the closing phenylalanine or tryptophan. D genes are given only for firm matches. The size entry is marked missing in some rows and otherwise reads once, few, many or a size class.

clone size: NA
V gene: TRBV15
J gene: TRBJ2-5
D gene: NA
CDR3 DNA: TGTGCCACCAGCAGACCTGCGACTCTTCGGGGTCCAGAGACCCAGTACTTC
CDR3 protein: CATSRPATLRGPETQYF

clone size: many
V gene: TRBV20-1
J gene: TRBJ1-2
D gene: NA
CDR3 DNA: TGCAGTGCCTCCCCCGGGGGGAACTATGGCTACACCTTC
CDR3 protein: CSASPGGNYGYTF

clone size: few
V gene: TRBV6-5
J gene: TRBJ2-1
D gene: NA
CDR3 DNA: TGTGCCAGCGGGAGAACTAACAATGAGCAGTTCTTC
CDR3 protein: CASGRTNNEQFF

clone size: NA
V gene: TRBV14
J gene: TRBJ2-1
D gene: NA
CDR3 DNA: TGTGCCAGCAGCCGGGGGCCGAGGCTGTACTACAATGAGCAGTTCTTC
CDR3 protein: CASSRGPRLYYNEQFF

clone size: few
V gene: TRBV11-2
J gene: TRBJ2-7
D gene: TRBD1
CDR3 DNA: TGTGCCAGCAGCTCCCGCCGGGACAGGGTCCACGAGCAGTACTTC
CDR3 protein: CASSSRRDRVHEQYF

clone size: NA
V gene: TRBV7-2
J gene: TRBJ1-5
D gene: TRBD1
CDR3 DNA: TGTGCCAGCAGCTTAGACAGGGGTCAGCCCCAGCATTTT
CDR3 protein: CASSLDRGQPQHF

clone size: NA
V gene: TRBV3-1
J gene: TRBJ1-6
D gene: NA
CDR3 DNA: TGTGCCAGCAGCCAAGGTAGCGGACATAATTCACCCCTCCACTTT
CDR3 protein: CASSQGSGHNSPLHF

clone size: many
V gene: TRBV29-1
J gene: TRBJ2-3
D gene: NA
CDR3 DNA: TGCAGCGTTGAAGATAATTCGCATACGCAGTATTTT
CDR3 protein: CSVEDNSHTQYF

clone size: NA
V gene: TRBV6-2/TRBV6-3
J gene: TRBJ1-1
D gene: NA
CDR3 DNA: TGTGCCAGCAGTCAGGGTTGGTATGCTTTCTTT
CDR3 protein: CASSQGWYAFF

clone size: NA
V gene: TRBV2
J gene: TRBJ1-1
D gene: NA
CDR3 DNA: TGTGCCAGCAGTAACCAGGGTACCACTGAAGCTTTCTTT
CDR3 protein: CASSNQGTTEAFF

clone size: few
V gene: TRBV2
J gene: TRBJ1-6
D gene: NA
CDR3 DNA: TGTGCCAGCAGGGTGCTTAAGAATTCACCCCTCCACTTT
CDR3 protein: CASRVLKNSPLHF

clone size: few
V gene: TRBV20-1
J gene: TRBJ2-1
D gene: TRBD2
CDR3 DNA: TGCAGTGCCCACGCCAGCGGGAGCGCCCCCCGCTCCTACAATGAGCAGTTCTTC
CDR3 protein: CSAHASGSAPRSYNEQFF